Below, 29 T cell receptor beta chains from the same sample are listed, as sequenced in a study of PD-1 blockade in classical Hodgkin lymphoma. The table came from immunoSEQ multiplex PCR; TCRdb's copy has only in-frame clones and leaves some out. Of tens of thousands of clones listed, 81% are singletons. The patients all showed relapse after autologous stem cell transplantation, while their brentuximab vedotin exposure varied. The input for sequencing was peripheral blood mononuclear cells (PBMCs), taken at baseline. Receptors originate from a human donor with classical Hodgkin lymphoma.

The gene calls are TRBV27 and TRBJ2-2, with D possibly being TRBD2 (5 bases). Trimming removed 5 bases from V and 2 bases from J, with 18 bases in between. The germline V gene encodes CDR1 MNHEY and CDR2 SMNVEV (reference sequence). The length of the CDR3 is 17 residues. As DNA, the CDR3 is TGTGCCAGCAGTATAATATTAAACGGGAAAAACACCGGGGAGCTGTTTTTT. Its translation is CASSIILNGKNTGELFF.

A single count supports this clone. This chain uses TRBV25-1 with TRBJ1-4; tentative D call: TRBD1 (5 bases). Germline V gives CDR1 MGHDK, CDR2 SYGVNS. With 5 bases removed from V and 4 bases from J, the gap between germline ends came to 14 bases. This CDR3 spans 15 amino acids. CDR3 nucleotide sequence: TGTGCCAGCAGTCGACGAGGGGCGCATAATGAAAAACTGTTTTTT. It translates to CASSRRGAHNEKLFF.

The CDR3 here is CASSRPQRNTDTQYF. CDR3 sequence (DNA): TGTGCCAGCAGTCGCCCGCAGCGGAACACAGATACGCAGTATTTT. The gene calls are TRBV6-5 and TRBJ2-3, with D possibly matching TRBD2 (5 bases). V shed 5 bases and J shed 2 bases, with 14 bases lying between them. The germline gives CDR1 MNHEY, CDR2 SVGAGI. This CDR3 comprises 15 residues.

V and J are TRBV19 and TRBJ1-3; D is possibly TRBD1 (5 bases). The V gene's germline CDR1 is LNHDA and CDR2 SQIVND (reference sequence). CDR3 length: 16 residues. V shed 6 bases and J shed 0 bases, with 15 bases lying between them. The CDR3: CASRPRGGSSGNTIYF. CDR3 nucleotides: TGTGCCAGTAGGCCACGGGGCGGAAGCTCTGGAAACACCATATATTTT. Full variable domain (remainder filled in from reference TRBV19 and TRBJ1-3): DGGITQSPKYLFRKEGQNVTLSCEQNLNHDAMYWYRQDPGQGLRLIYYSQIVNDFQKGDIAEGYSVSREKKESFPLTVTSAQKNPTAFYLCASRPRGGSSGNTIYFGEGSWLTVV.

This chain connects TRBV28 to TRBJ2-5; 7 positions agree with TRBD1. This CDR3 region has 15 residues. The V gene's germline CDR1 is MDHEN and CDR2 SYDVKM. After removal of 3 bases from V and 4 bases from J, the junction contained 8 bases not matched to a gene. CDR3 DNA: TGTGCCAGCAGTTTCCTGTTAGGGGGCGCAGAGACCCAGTACTTC. Translated, it gives CASSFLLGGAETQYF.

This clone has just one count. The J gene is TRBJ2-1, the V gene TRBV7-9; D gene unclear. CDR1 SEHNR and CDR2 FQNEAQ come from the germline V gene (reference sequence). Deletions cut 6 bases from V and 0 bases from J, with 6 bases between. The CDR3 loop spans 13 amino acids. In DNA form, the CDR3 reads TGTGCCAGCAGGCCAAGCTCCTACAATGAGCAGTTCTTC. The encoded protein is CASRPSSYNEQFF.

This clone was counted between two and nine times. The CDR3 loop reads CASSANTGELFF. The CDR3 DNA is TGTGCCAGCAGTGCGAACACCGGGGAGCTGTTTTTT. The chain employs TRBV6-5 and TRBJ2-2, with unresolved D. This CDR3 contains 12 residues. Trimming stripped 5 bases from V and 0 bases from J, with 1 base between. Germline V gene sequence: CDR1 MNHEY, CDR2 SVGAGI.

V gene TRBV9 combines with J gene TRBJ1-3; maybe TRBD1 (6 bases). CDR1 SGDLS and CDR2 YYNGEE come from the germline V gene. The ends were cut back, 0 bases at V and 0 bases at J, with 13 bases in the middle. The CDR3 consists of 17 residues. CDR3 DNA sequence: TGTGCCAGCAGCGTAGGCTACTGGACAGTCTCTGGAAACACCATATATTTT. Its protein is CASSVGYWTVSGNTIYF.

This chain joins TRBV5-4 and TRBJ1-2, with D possibly matching TRBD1 (6 bases). Trimming stripped 4 bases from V and 2 bases from J, with 12 bases between. In germline, CDR1 is SGHNT, CDR2 YYREEE (reference sequence). The CDR3 runs to 14 residues. Here the CDR3 reads CASSNDQGNYGYTF. In DNA form, the CDR3 reads TGTGCCAGCAGCAATGACCAGGGGAACTATGGCTACACCTTC.

V usage is TRBV29-1 and J usage is TRBJ2-3, with 8 bases lining up with TRBD1. Germline V gene data show CDR1 as SQVTM and CDR2 as ANQGSEA. V lost 6 bases to trimming and J lost 5 bases; unmatched junction nucleotides: 7. The CDR3 loop spans 13 amino acids. As DNA, the CDR3 is TGCAGCGTCTACGGACAGGGCGGAGATACGCAGTATTTT. This codes for CSVYGQGGDTQYF.

The rearrangement links TRBV6-6 to TRBJ2-1; D ambiguous. Per the germline V gene, CDR1 is MNHNY and CDR2 is SVGAGI (reference sequence). V shed 6 bases and J shed 7 bases, with 13 bases lying between them. CDR3 length: 13 residues. For the CDR3, the DNA is TGTGCCAGCAGCCTCTTGACACAGAATGAGCAGTTCTTC. Translating gives CASSLLTQNEQFF.

Only a few counts were recorded for this clone. The V call is TRBV7-9, the J call TRBJ2-1; TRBD2 aligns across 8 bases. The ends lost 5 bases at V and 0 bases at J; junction bases unmatched: 3. The CDR3 has 15 residues. Germline CDR1 is SEHNR and CDR2 is FQNEAQ (reference sequence). CDR3 DNA: TGTGCCAGCAGCAGAAGCGGGAGCTCCTACAATGAGCAGTTCTTC. This sequence encodes CASSRSGSSYNEQFF.

The chain employs TRBV14 and TRBJ2-6, with D possibly matching TRBD2 (5 bases). The CDR3 consists of 15 residues. CDR1 and CDR2 (germline): SGHDN, FVKESK. Trimming took off 2 bases at V and 2 bases at J, with 7 bases between the two ends. CDR3 sequence: CASSQWGAGANVLTF. In DNA, the CDR3 is TGTGCCAGCAGCCAATGGGGAGCTGGGGCCAACGTCCTGACTTTC.

The V and J genes are TRBV9 and TRBJ2-6; no clear D gene. The ends were cut back, 2 bases at V and 0 bases at J, with 3 bases in the middle. Germline V gene sequence: CDR1 SGDLS, CDR2 YYNGEE. The CDR3 length is 14 residues. The CDR3 loop reads CASSVFSGANVLTF. The CDR3 region has the DNA TGTGCCAGCAGCGTGTTCTCTGGGGCCAACGTCCTGACTTTC.

The chain joins TRBV29-1 to TRBJ2-7; TRBD1 matches 9 bases. Germline V gene lookup returns CDR1 SQVTM and CDR2 ANQGSEA. With V trimmed by 7 bases and J by 2 bases, 3 bases remained unmatched. The CDR3 is 12 amino acids. The CDR3, as DNA: TGCAGCGCAAGACAGGGGGCCTACGAGCAGTACTTC. Amino acid sequence: CSARQGAYEQYF.

This clone was observed a handful of times. The rearrangement links TRBV5-4 to TRBJ2-7; the D is unclear. The V gene's germline CDR1 is SGHNT and CDR2 YYREEE (reference sequence). The CDR3 covers 16 residues. Trimming removed 4 bases at V and 7 bases at J, with 24 bases between. DNA of the CDR3: TGTGCCAGCAGCCACCCCGCCCTCCCTGGGGTGGAGGAGCAGTACTTC. It codes for CASSHPALPGVEEQYF.

This clone was observed a single time. The CDR3 reads CASGLRVPTGNDTGELFF. The CDR3 bases are TGTGCTAGTGGTTTGAGAGTCCCGACAGGGAACGACACCGGGGAGCTGTTTTTT. The rearrangement joins TRBV12-5 to TRBJ2-2, with 7 bases lining up with TRBD1. V was clipped by 2 bases and J by 3 bases; unmatched bases: 12. Germline V gene sequence: CDR1 LGHNT, CDR2 FRNRAP. There are 18 residues in the CDR3.

The rearrangement links TRBV2 to TRBJ1-2, with TRBD1 matching 7 bases. V shed 6 bases and J 4 bases; nucleotides not matched to a gene: 14. CDR1 is SNHLY, CDR2 FYNNEI, per germline. This CDR3 is 16 amino acids long. CDR3 in amino acids: CASRDGLDRYFYGYTF. In DNA form, the CDR3 reads TGTGCCAGCAGGGACGGCCTGGACAGGTACTTCTATGGCTACACCTTC.

This chain links TRBV4-3 with TRBJ2-3; unclear D gene. Germline V lookup: CDR1 LGHNA, CDR2 YSLEER. V was pared by 0 bases and J by 1 base, with 14 bases between. There are 17 residues in the CDR3. The CDR3 here is CASSQDRFPAGTDTQYF. In DNA form, the CDR3 reads TGCGCCAGCAGCCAAGATCGTTTCCCAGCAGGCACAGATACGCAGTATTTT.

This chain uses TRBV5-4 with TRBJ1-1; tentative D call: TRBD1 (6 bases). CDR3 size: 14 residues. In germline, CDR1 is SGHNT, CDR2 YYREEE (reference sequence). V lost 1 base, J lost 6 bases, and 13 bases lay in between. CDR3 DNA sequence: TGTGCCAGCAGCTTGAGAGGAGAGGGGGCTGAAGCTTTCTTT. This codes for CASSLRGEGAEAFF.

V and J are TRBV7-9 and TRBJ2-7; tentative D call: TRBD2 (7 bases). The CDR3 consists of 15 residues. Trimming took 1 base from V and 6 from J, leaving 16 bases between them. CDR1 SEHNR and CDR2 FQNEAQ come from the germline V gene (reference sequence). CDR3 amino acids: CASSLEGGLAGEQYF. CDR3 nucleotides: TGTGCCAGCAGCTTAGAGGGGGGGCTAGCTGGCGAGCAGTACTTC.

The chain carries TRBV6-5 and TRBJ1-2; perhaps TRBD1 as D (5 bases). This CDR3 contains 14 residues. Germline CDR1 is MNHEY and CDR2 is SVGAGI. V was cut by 4 bases and J by 4 bases, with 13 bases left in between. The CDR3 sequence is CASSLGQAPYGYTF. The CDR3 DNA is TGTGCCAGCAGTTTAGGACAAGCCCCCTATGGCTACACCTTC.

V and J are TRBV19 and TRBJ2-7, with D possibly being TRBD2 (6 bases). The CDR3 totals 13 residues. V was shortened by 5 bases and J by 8 bases, with 16 bases between the two germline ends. Germline assignment: CDR1 LNHDA and CDR2 SQIVND (reference sequence). The CDR3 nucleotides are TGTGCCAGTAGTGTCCCGGGACTTTACCAGCAGTACTTC. As protein: CASSVPGLYQQYF.

This clone was detected only a few times. This chain joins TRBV2 and TRBJ2-3; D not resolved. Per the germline V gene, CDR1 is SNHLY and CDR2 is FYNNEI. V was cut by 5 bases and J by 4 bases, with 13 bases left in between. The CDR3 is 14 residues long. DNA for the CDR3: TGTGCCAGCAGTATGGAGATGGGCCCAGATACGCAGTATTTT. Its translation: CASSMEMGPDTQYF.

The J gene is TRBJ2-3, the V gene TRBV19, with unresolved D. Germline CDR1 LNHDA, CDR2 SQIVND (reference sequence). V lost 3 bases, J lost 0 bases, and 10 bases lay in between. This CDR3 has 15 residues. CDR3 sequence reads: CASSITLDSTDTQYF. The DNA for the CDR3 is TGTGCCAGTAGTATCACTTTGGATAGCACAGATACGCAGTATTTT. Drawing the rest from reference TRBV19 and TRBJ2-3, the complete variable domain is DGGITQSPKYLFRKEGQNVTLSCEQNLNHDAMYWYRQDPGQGLRLIYYSQIVNDFQKGDIAEGYSVSREKKESFPLTVTSAQKNPTAFYLCASSITLDSTDTQYFGPGTRLTVL.

V usage is TRBV11-3 and J usage is TRBJ2-7; TRBD2 aligns across 13 bases. J gave up 4 bases and V 1 base, and 4 bases lay outside the gene matches. This CDR3 spans 16 amino acids. CDR1 and CDR2 from the germline V gene are SGHNT and YENEEA. The CDR3 region has the DNA TGTGCCAGCAGCTTAGGTGGACTAGCGGGAGCGTACGAGCAGTACGTC. The encoded protein is CASSLGGLAGAYEQYV.

The genes are TRBV7-9 and TRBJ1-3, with TRBD1 as a possible D gene (6 bases). V dropped 4 bases and J dropped 12 bases, with 16 bases sitting between them. The CDR3 runs 13 residues. Germline values: CDR1 SEHNR, CDR2 FQNEAQ (reference sequence). CDR3 sequence reads: CASSSGPGARIYF. CDR3 DNA sequence: TGTGCCAGCAGCTCGGGGCCAGGGGCCCGCATATATTTT. The entire variable domain, with the rest obtained from reference TRBV7-9 and TRBJ1-3, is as follows: DTGVSQNPRHKITKRGQNVTFRCDPISEHNRLYWYRQTLGQGPEFLTYFQNEAQLEKSRLLSDRFSAERPKGSFSTLEIQRTEQGDSAMYLCASSSGPGARIYFGEGSWLTVV.

This clone is a singleton in its sample. The CDR3 region has the DNA TGTGCCAGCAGCCAAAAGACAGGGAACTATGGCTACACCTTC. Protein sequence: CASSQKTGNYGYTF. The chain recombines TRBV5-4 with TRBJ1-2; the match to TRBD1 covers 7 bases. The germline gives CDR1 SGHNT, CDR2 YYREEE (reference sequence). After removal of 4 bases from V and 2 bases from J, the junction contained 5 bases not matched to a gene. CDR3 length: 14 residues.

This clone was picked up one time. The chain is built from TRBV6-1 and TRBJ1-2, with D perhaps matching TRBD1 (6 bases). CDR1 is MNHNS and CDR2 is SASEGT in the germline V gene. V was trimmed by 8 bases and J by 6 bases, leaving 19 bases between them. The CDR3 runs to 14 residues. The CDR3 DNA reads TGTGCCAGCGAAACCGGGGGCCAAATGGATGGCTACACCTTC. It yields the protein CASETGGQMDGYTF.